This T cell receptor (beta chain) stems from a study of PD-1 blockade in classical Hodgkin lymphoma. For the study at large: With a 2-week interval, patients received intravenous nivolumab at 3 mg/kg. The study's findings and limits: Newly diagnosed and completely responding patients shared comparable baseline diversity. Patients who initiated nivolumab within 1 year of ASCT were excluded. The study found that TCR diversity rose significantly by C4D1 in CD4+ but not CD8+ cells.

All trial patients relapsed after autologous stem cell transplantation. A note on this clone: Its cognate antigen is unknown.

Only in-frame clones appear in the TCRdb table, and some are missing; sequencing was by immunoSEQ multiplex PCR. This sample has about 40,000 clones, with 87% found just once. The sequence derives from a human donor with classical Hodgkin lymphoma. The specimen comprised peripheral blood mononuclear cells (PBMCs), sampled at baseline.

The CDR3 is CSARDRLETDTQYF. DNA for the CDR3: TGCAGCGCCCGGGACCGCCTGGAGACAGATACGCAGTATTTT. This sequence joins TRBV29-1 and TRBJ2-3; D possibly matches TRBD1 or TRBD2 (5 bases each). V was clipped by 7 bases and J by 3 bases, with 17 bases between them. Germline V lookup: CDR1 SQVTM, CDR2 ANQGSEA. The CDR3 runs to 14 residues.